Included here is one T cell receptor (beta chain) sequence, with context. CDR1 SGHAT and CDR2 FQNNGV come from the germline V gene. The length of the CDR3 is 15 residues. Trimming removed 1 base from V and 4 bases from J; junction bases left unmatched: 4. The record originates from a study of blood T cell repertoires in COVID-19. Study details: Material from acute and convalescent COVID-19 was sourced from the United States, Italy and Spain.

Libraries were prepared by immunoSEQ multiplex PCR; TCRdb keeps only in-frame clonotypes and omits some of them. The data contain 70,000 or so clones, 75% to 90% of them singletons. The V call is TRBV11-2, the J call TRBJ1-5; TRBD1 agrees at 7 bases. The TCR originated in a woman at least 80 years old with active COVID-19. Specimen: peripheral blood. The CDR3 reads CASSLAPRGNQPQHF. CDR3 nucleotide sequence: TGTGCCAGCAGCTTAGCTCCCAGGGGGAATCAGCCCCAGCATTTT.